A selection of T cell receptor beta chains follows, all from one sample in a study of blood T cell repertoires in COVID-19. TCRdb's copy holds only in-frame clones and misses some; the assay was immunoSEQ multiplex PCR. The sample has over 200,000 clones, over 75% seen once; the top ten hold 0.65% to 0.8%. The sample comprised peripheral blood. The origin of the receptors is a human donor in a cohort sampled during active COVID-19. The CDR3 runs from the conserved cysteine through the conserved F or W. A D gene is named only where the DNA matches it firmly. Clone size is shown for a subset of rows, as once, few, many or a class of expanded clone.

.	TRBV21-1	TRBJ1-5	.	TGTGCCAGCAGTTGTCCCTGGGCCCCCCCCAATCAGCCCCAGCATTTT	CASSCPWAPPNQPQHF
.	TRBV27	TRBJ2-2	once	TGTGCCAGCAGTTTATTGTCGATAGAGGCTGGGACCCCTAGCGTCGGGGCAGGGGAGCTGTTTTTT	CASSLLSIEAGTPSVGAGELFF
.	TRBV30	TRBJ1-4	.	TGTGCCCGTCGGGAGGCCAACCCGGGGAATGAAAAACTGTTTTTT	CARREANPGNEKLFF
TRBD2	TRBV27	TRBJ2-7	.	TGTGCCAGCAGTCTAATTAGCGGGAGCACCTACGAGCAGTACTTC	CASSLISGSTYEQYF
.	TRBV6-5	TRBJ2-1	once	TGTGCCAGCAGTCTCGTGCTGAGCTCCTACAATGAGCAGTTCTTC	CASSLVLSSYNEQFF
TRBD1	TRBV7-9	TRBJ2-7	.	TGTGCCAGCAGCTCCCCCGTAGGACAGGGATTCTACGAGCAGTACTTC	CASSSPVGQGFYEQYF
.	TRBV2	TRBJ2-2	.	TGTGCCAGCAGTGAACGGCTAGCCTATAACACCGGGGAGCTGTTTTTT	CASSERLAYNTGELFF
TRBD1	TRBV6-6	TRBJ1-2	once	TGTGCCAGCAGCTCTCGGGACAGGGGGAACGGCTACACCTTC	CASSSRDRGNGYTF
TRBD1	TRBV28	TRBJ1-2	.	TGTGCCAGCAGTACTCCGGGACAGGTCCAATATGGCTACACCTTC	CASSTPGQVQYGYTF
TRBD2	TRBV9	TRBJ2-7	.	TGTGCCAGCAGCGTAGGGGGACTAGGCGGGATGGGTGAGCAGTACTTC	CASSVGGLGGMGEQYF
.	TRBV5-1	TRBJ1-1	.	TGCGCCAGCAGCTTGGACATAGCAACTGAAGCTTTCTTT	CASSLDIATEAFF
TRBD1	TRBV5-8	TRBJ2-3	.	TGTGCCAGCAGCTTGAGGGACAGGGGACCCCTCCGGAATACGCAGTATTTT	CASSLRDRGPLRNTQYF
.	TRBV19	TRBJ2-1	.	TGTGCCAGTAGTATCCTGAGTGAGCAGTTCTTC	CASSILSEQFF
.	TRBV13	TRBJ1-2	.	TGTGCCAGCAGCCGCACAGGGACACCTGACTATGGCTACACCTTC	CASSRTGTPDYGYTF
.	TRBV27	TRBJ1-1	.	TGTGCCAGCAGTTTCAACAGGAACACTGAAGCTTTCTTT	CASSFNRNTEAFF
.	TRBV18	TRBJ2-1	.	TGTGCCAGCTCCTCTTTATCTTCCGGGACTTCAAATGAGCAGTTCTTC	CASSSLSSGTSNEQFF
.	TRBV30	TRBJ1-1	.	TGTGCCAATGGCAGGGGGAACACTGAAGCTTTCTTT	CANGRGNTEAFF
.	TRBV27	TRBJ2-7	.	TGTGCCAGCAGTTCACCCTTTAGGGGGTCGTACGAGCAGTACTTC	CASSSPFRGSYEQYF
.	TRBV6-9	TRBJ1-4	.	TGTGCCAGCAGTTATAGGAGGGGTAATGAAAAACTGTTTTTT	CASSYRRGNEKLFF
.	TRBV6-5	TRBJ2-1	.	TGTGCCAGCAGTTACGGGGACCAGGGGGAGCAGTTCTTC	CASSYGDQGEQFF
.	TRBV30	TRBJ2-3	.	TGTGCCTGGAGCGGCGGTCGGACAGATACGCAGTATTTT	CAWSGGRTDTQYF
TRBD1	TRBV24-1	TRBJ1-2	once	TGTGCCACCAGTGGAACAGGGGACCATTCTAACTATGGCTACACCTTC	CATSGTGDHSNYGYTF
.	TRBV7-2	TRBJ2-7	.	TGTGCCAGCAGCCCGCAAACTATAGCGCGCGAGCAGTACTTC	CASSPQTIAREQYF
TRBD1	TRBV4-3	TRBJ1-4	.	TGCGCCAGCAGCCAAGATAACAGGGGATCAACTAATGAAAAACTGTTTTTT	CASSQDNRGSTNEKLFF
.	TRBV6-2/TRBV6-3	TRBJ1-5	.	TGTGCCAGCAGCCCTCGGGGGGCTATGCAGCCCCAGCATTTT	CASSPRGAMQPQHF
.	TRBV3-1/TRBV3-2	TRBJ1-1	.	TGTGCCAGCAGCCAAGCTTCCTCAGGGGTGGCTTTCTTT	CASSQASSGVAFF
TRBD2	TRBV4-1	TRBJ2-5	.	TGCGCCAGCAGCCCAGGGACTAGCGGGGCCCAAGAGACCCAGTACTTC	CASSPGTSGAQETQYF
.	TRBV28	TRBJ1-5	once	TGTGCCAGCAGGGATTCAGGGGAAGGTCAGCCCCAGCATTTT	CASRDSGEGQPQHF
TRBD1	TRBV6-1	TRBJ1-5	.	TGTGCCAGCAGTGAATGGGGGGACAGACCTTATAGCAATCAGCCCCAGCATTTT	CASSEWGDRPYSNQPQHF
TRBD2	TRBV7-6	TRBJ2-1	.	TGTGCCAGCAGCTCACACGGTGGACGGGGGGGCCGCGGTGAGCAGTTCTTC	CASSSHGGRGGRGEQFF
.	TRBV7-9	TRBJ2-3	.	TGTGCCAGCAGCTTCCAGGGCCCTATCACAGATACGCAGTATTTT	CASSFQGPITDTQYF
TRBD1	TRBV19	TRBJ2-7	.	TGTGCCAGTACCCGGACAGGGAGATCCTACGAGCAGTACTTC	CASTRTGRSYEQYF
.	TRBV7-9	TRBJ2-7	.	TGTGCCAGCAGCTTAGACAGACCTTACGAGCAGTACTTC	CASSLDRPYEQYF
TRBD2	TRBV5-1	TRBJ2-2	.	TGCGCCAGCAGCCCGCGGACTAGCGGGAGGGTCGGGGAGCTGTTTTTT	CASSPRTSGRVGELFF
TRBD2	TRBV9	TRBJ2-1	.	TGTGCCAGCAACCGACTAGCGGGAAGTTACAATGAGCAGTTCTTC	CASNRLAGSYNEQFF
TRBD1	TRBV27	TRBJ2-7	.	TGTGCCAGCAGTTTGTCGACAGGGGGATTCTACGAGCAGTACTTC	CASSLSTGGFYEQYF
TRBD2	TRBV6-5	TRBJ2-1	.	TGTGCCAGCCTGACTAGCGGGTCCCTTGAGCAGTTCTTC	CASLTSGSLEQFF
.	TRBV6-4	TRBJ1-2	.	TGTGCCAGCAGTGACTCGCGAGGCTACACCTTC	CASSDSRGYTF
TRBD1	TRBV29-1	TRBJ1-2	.	TGCAGCGCTCCGGACAGGGGAAACTATGGCTACACCTTC	CSAPDRGNYGYTF
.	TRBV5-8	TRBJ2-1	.	TGTGCCAGCAGCTTGAATCCTAGCTACCCTCTCTCCTACAATGAGCAGTTCTTC	CASSLNPSYPLSYNEQFF
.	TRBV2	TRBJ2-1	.	TGTGCCAGCAGCGGTGGGGGGTGGAATGAGCAGTTCTTC	CASSGGGWNEQFF
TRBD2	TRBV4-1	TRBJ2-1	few	TGCGCCACCTCACTAGCGGGAGGCAATGAGCAGTTCTTC	CATSLAGGNEQFF
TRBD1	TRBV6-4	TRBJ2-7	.	TGTGCCAGCAGGGGGGCTCTGGGACAGGGGACCGAGCAGTACTTC	CASRGALGQGTEQYF
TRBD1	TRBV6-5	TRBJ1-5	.	TGTGCCAGCAGTTACAGGACAGGGAATCAGCCCCAGCATTTT	CASSYRTGNQPQHF
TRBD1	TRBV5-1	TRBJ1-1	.	TGCGCCAGCAGCTCTACAGGGGGGCGGGACACTGAAGCTTTCTTT	CASSSTGGRDTEAFF
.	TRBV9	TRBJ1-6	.	TGTGCCAGCAGCCCCAACCTGGGAGGGGTTAATTCACCCCTCCACTTT	CASSPNLGGVNSPLHF
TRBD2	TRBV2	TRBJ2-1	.	TGTGCCAGCAACACTAGGAGAGCGGGAGGCGGGAATGAGCAGTTCTTC	CASNTRRAGGGNEQFF
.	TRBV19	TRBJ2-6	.	TGTGCCAGTAGTACCGCTATACTCTCTGGGGCCAACGTCCTGACTTTC	CASSTAILSGANVLTF
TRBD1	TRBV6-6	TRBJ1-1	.	TGTGCCAGCAGTTACTCGAGACAGGGGGTGACTGAAGCTTTCTTT	CASSYSRQGVTEAFF
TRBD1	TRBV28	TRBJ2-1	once	TGTGCCAGCAGTTTGCTAGGACAGGGGATTATCAATGAGCAGTTCTTC	CASSLLGQGIINEQFF
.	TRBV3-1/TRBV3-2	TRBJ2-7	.	TGTGCCAGCAGCCCCGGCTCCGGGATAGGTTACGAGCAGTACTTC	CASSPGSGIGYEQYF
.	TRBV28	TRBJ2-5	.	TGTGCCAGCAGCGGGGGACTCATGACGCAAGAGACCCAGTACTTC	CASSGGLMTQETQYF